This TCR beta chain derives from a study of cytomegalovirus exposure and HLA in healthy donors. The PCR had 60 Vbeta and 13 Jbeta primers. The protocol was immunoSEQ multiplex PCR, while the TCRdb copy is restricted to in-frame clones and leaves out a portion. The sample shows roughly 100,000 clones, about two thirds of them seen only once. CDR1 and CDR2 (germline): SQVTM, ANQGSEA. The CDR3 totals 13 residues. V shed 7 bases and J 4 bases; nucleotides not matched to a gene: 6. This TCR was sampled from a boy between 10 and 17 years old in good health and CMV-seronegative. The J gene is TRBJ1-2, the V gene TRBV29-1, with TRBD1 matching over 10 bases. Material: PBMCs. CDR3 sequence (DNA): TGCAGCGCCAAGACAGGGGGCGGCTATGGCTACACCTTC. Translated, it gives CSAKTGGGYGYTF.